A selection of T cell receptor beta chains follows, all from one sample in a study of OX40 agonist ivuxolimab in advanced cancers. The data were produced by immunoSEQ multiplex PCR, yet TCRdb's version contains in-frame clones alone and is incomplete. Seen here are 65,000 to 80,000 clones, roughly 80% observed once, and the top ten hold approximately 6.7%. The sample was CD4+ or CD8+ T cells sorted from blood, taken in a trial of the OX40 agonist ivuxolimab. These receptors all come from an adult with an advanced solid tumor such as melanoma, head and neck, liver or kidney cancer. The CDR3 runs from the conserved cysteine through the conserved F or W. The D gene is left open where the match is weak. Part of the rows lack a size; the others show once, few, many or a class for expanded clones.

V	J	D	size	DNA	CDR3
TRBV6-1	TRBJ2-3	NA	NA	TGTGCCAGCAGTGAAGCATCCAGGGGAGGTTGGGATACGCAGTATTTT	CASSEASRGGWDTQYF
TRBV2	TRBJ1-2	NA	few	TGTGCCAGCTGCCGATCCGTTTCTGTTGATGGCTACACCTTC	CASCRSVSVDGYTF
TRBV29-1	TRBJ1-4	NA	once	TGCAGCGTTGGGGGACCTGGCTCTACTAATGAAAAACTGTTTTTT	CSVGGPGSTNEKLFF
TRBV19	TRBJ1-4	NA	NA	TGTGCCAGTAGACGGGACAACAATGAAAAACTGTTTTTT	CASRRDNNEKLFF
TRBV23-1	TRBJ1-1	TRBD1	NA	TGCGCCAGCAGCCGCCGGGACAGGGTGTTGAACACTGAAGCTTTCTTT	CASSRRDRVLNTEAFF
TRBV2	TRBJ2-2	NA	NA	TGTGCCAGCAACGGACAGCCCGGGGAGCTGTTTTTT	CASNGQPGELFF
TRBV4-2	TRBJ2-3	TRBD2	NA	TGTGCCAGCAGCCAAGATTCCCAGTCTAGCGGGAGGATGGCTACGCAGTATTTT	CASSQDSQSSGRMATQYF
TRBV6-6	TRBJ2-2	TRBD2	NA	TGTGCCAGCAGTTACGCGGGAGGCGGGGAGCTGTTTTTT	CASSYAGGGELFF
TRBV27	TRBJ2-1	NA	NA	TGTGCCAGCAGTTTAGTACTAGCTGCCCATGAGCAGTTCTTC	CASSLVLAAHEQFF
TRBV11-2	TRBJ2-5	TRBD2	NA	TGTGCCAGCAGCCACCGGACTAGCGGGAGTGGGGAGACCCAGTACTTC	CASSHRTSGSGETQYF
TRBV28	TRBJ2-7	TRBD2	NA	TGTGCCAGCAGTCCAACGACTAGCGGGAGCTACGAGCAGTACTTC	CASSPTTSGSYEQYF
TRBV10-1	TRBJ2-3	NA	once	TGCGCCAGCAGTCCTGGAGGACTGGCGCAGTATTTT	CASSPGGLAQYF
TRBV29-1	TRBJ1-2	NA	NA	TGCAGCGTTGTACCCCGTCTAGCTAACTATGGCTACACCTTC	CSVVPRLANYGYTF
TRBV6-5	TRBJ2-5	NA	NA	TGTGCCAGCAAGGGAACGGAAGAGACCCAGTACTTC	CASKGTEETQYF
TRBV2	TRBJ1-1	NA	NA	TGTGCCAGCAGTGAAGAAAAGGGGTACACTGAAGCTTTCTTT	CASSEEKGYTEAFF
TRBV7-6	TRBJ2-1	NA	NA	TGTGCCAGCAGCAATGTTTATGGCTCCTACAATGAGCAGTTCTTC	CASSNVYGSYNEQFF
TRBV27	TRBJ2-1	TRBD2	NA	TGTGCCAGCAGTCGCCTGACTAGCGGGACTTACAATGAGCAGTTCTTC	CASSRLTSGTYNEQFF
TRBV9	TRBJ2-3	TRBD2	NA	TGTGCCAGCTCCCTGCGAACGGGAGGATTTGCAGATACGCAGTATTTT	CASSLRTGGFADTQYF
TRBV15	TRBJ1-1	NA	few	TGTGCCACCAGCAGAGTATGGGGGATGGAAGCTTTCTTT	CATSRVWGMEAFF